This T cell receptor (beta chain) was recovered during a study of shared clonotypes between healthy human individuals. The wider study: Three plates were used per donor for CD4 naive, three for CD4 memory, two for CD8 naive and one for CD8 memory.

Profiled with immunoSEQ multiplex PCR; TCRdb holds only in-frame clones, not every one. The top ten hold about 1.6% of the sample, which has over 2,000,000 clones, about 93% seen once. The length of the CDR3 is 15 residues. V gave up 7 bases and J gave up 0 bases; unmatched junction bases: 6. The germline gives CDR1 MNHEY, CDR2 SMNVEV (reference sequence). Naive CD8 isolation took CD45RO-negative cells positively selected for CCR7 and excluded terminally differentiated effector memory CD45RA+ cells. This clonotype originated in a man younger than 30 in good health. Some clones in this sample may be carry-over from other donors' samples. Sequencing input: naive CD8+ T cells from PBMCs. The chain recombines TRBV27 with TRBJ2-1; 7 nucleotides line up with TRBD2. CDR3 DNA: TGTGCCAGCACTACGCTAGCGGACTCCTACAATGAGCAGTTCTTC. The encoded protein is CASTTLADSYNEQFF.